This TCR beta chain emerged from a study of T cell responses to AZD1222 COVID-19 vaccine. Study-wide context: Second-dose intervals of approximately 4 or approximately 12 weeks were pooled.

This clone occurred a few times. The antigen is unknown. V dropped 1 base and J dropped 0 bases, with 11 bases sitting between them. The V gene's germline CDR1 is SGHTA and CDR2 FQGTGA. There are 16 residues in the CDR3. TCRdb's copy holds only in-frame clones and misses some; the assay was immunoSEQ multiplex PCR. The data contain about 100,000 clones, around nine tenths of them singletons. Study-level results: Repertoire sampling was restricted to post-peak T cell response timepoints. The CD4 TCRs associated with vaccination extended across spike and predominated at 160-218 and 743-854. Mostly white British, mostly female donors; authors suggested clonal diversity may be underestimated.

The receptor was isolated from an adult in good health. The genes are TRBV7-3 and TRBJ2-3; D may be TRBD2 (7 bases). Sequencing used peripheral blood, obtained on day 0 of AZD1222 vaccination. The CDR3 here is CASSLRGGLSTDTQYF. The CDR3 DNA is TGTGCCAGCAGCTTAAGGGGGGGCTTAAGCACAGATACGCAGTATTTT.